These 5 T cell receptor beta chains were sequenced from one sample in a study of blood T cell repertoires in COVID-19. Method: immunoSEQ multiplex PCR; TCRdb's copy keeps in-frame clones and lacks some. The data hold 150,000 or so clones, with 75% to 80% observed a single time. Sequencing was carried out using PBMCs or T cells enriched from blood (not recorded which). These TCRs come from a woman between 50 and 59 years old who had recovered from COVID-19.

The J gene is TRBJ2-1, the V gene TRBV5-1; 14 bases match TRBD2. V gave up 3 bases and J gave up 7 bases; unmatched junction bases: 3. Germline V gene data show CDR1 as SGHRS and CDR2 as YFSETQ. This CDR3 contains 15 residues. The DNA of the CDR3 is TGCGCCAGCAGCTGGGGACTAGCGGGAGATAATGAGCAGTTCTTC. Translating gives CASSWGLAGDNEQFF.

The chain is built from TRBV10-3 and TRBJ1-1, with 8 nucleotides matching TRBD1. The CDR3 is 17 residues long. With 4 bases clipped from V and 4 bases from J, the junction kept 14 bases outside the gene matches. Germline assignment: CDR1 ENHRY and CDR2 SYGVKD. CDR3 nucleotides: TGTGCCATCAGTGCGCGGGGACAGGCCTTGTTGAGCACTGAAGCTTTCTTT. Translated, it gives CAISARGQALLSTEAFF.

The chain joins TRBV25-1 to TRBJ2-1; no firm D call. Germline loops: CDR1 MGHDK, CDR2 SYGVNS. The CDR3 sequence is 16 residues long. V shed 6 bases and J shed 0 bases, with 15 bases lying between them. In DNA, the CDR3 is TGTGCCAGCAGCCCATCCGGAGTGGACTCCTACAATGAGCAGTTCTTC. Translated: CASSPSGVDSYNEQFF. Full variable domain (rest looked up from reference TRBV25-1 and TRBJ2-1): EADIYQTPRYLVIGTGKKITLECSQTMGHDKMYWYQQDPGMELHLIHYSYGVNSTEKGDLSSESTVSRIRTEHFPLTLESARPSHTSQYLCASSPSGVDSYNEQFFGPGTRLTVL.

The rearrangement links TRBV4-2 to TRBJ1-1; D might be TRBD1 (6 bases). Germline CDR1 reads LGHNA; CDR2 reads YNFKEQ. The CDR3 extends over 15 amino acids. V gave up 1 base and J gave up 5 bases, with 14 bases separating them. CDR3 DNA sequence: TGTGCCAGCAGCCAAGTAACAGGGAGGGGAACTGAAGCTTTCTTT. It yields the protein CASSQVTGRGTEAFF.

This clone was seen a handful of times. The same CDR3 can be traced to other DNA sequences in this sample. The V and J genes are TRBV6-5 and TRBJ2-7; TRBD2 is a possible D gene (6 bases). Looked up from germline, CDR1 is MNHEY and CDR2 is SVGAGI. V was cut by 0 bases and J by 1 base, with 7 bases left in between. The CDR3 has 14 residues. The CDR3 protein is CASSYSGGSYEQYF. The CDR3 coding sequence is TGTGCCAGCAGTTACTCCGGGGGATCCTACGAGCAGTACTTC.